Shown below are 21 T cell receptor beta chains from a single sample sequenced in a study of CD8+ T cells in alopecia areata. Following RNA extraction, reverse transcription yielded cDNA that acted as the sequencing template. Method: immunoSEQ multiplex PCR; TCRdb's copy keeps in-frame clones and lacks some. The data contain 90,000 to 150,000 clones, over 60% of them singletons. Sample: CD4+ T cells sorted from blood. Receptors were obtained from a human donor in good health.

This rearrangement joins TRBV30 to TRBJ1-1; D ambiguous. This CDR3 contains 12 residues. The V gene lost 3 bases and the J gene lost 3 bases, with 8 bases spanning the gap. CDR1 and CDR2 from the germline V gene are GTSNPN and SVGIG (reference sequence). The CDR3, as DNA: TGTGCCTGGAGGAGGGCGGACACTGAAGCTTTCTTT. Translation gives CAWRRADTEAFF.

This clone was counted a few times. The CDR3 bases are TGTGCCACCCAACCCAGGTACAATGAGCAGTTCTTC. This codes for CATQPRYNEQFF. The gene calls are TRBV6-5 and TRBJ2-1; no clear D gene. The CDR3 has 12 amino acids. Germline-derived CDR1 and CDR2 are MNHEY and SVGAGI. V lost 10 bases and J 4 bases, leaving 11 bases between the germline ends.

V is TRBV4-2 and J is TRBJ2-5; TRBD1 matches at 7 bases. Germline CDR1 and CDR2: LGHNA and YNFKEQ. J was trimmed by 5 bases and V by 5 bases; bases with no gene match: 8. CDR3 length equals 14 residues. The CDR3 DNA reads TGTGCCAGCAGCGACGAGGGGGCACAGGAGACCCAGTACTTC. This gives the protein CASSDEGAQETQYF.

V and J are TRBV27 and TRBJ1-6, with D unresolved. The germline V gene encodes CDR1 MNHEY and CDR2 SMNVEV (reference sequence). The CDR3 is 14 residues long. V was trimmed by 3 bases and J by 5 bases, leaving 8 bases between them. The CDR3 bases are TGTGCCAGCAGTTTTGACAACAATAATTCACCCCTCCACTTT. It specifies CASSFDNNNSPLHF.

This chain connects TRBV5-1 to TRBJ1-2, with D perhaps TRBD1 (6 bases). This CDR3 has 13 amino acids. The germline gives CDR1 SGHRS, CDR2 YFSETQ. V was pared by 4 bases and J by 2 bases, with 9 bases between. Written as DNA, the CDR3 is TGCGCCAGCAGCCCGGGACAAAACTATGGCTACACCTTC. Translating gives CASSPGQNYGYTF.

This chain uses TRBV21-1 with TRBJ2-5; TRBD2, as called in the table, went unchecked against the DNA. TRBV21-1 counts as a pseudogene. This CDR3 has 15 residues. CDR3 loop: CASSKGLLAKETQYF. CDR3 sequence (DNA): TGTGCCAGCAGCAAAGGGCTGCTAGCCAAAGAGACCCAGTACTTC.

The chain couples TRBV5-1 to TRBJ2-7, with 7 bases identical to TRBD2. V was pared by 5 bases and J by 2 bases, with 10 bases of the junction left unmatched. The CDR3 extends over 15 amino acids. Germline values: CDR1 SGHRS, CDR2 YFSETQ. The CDR3 protein is CASSSERGATYEQYF. CDR3 DNA sequence: TGCGCCAGCAGTTCTGAGCGGGGCGCTACCTACGAGCAGTACTTC.

The sample holds a few counts of this clone. The CDR3 bases are TGTGCCAGCAGCTTGCCGGGCTCCCTTGACGGTGAAAAACTGTTTTTT. Translated, it gives CASSLPGSLDGEKLFF. The chain uses TRBV5-6 and TRBJ1-4; D gene ambiguous. Trimming took 1 base from V and 7 from J, leaving 17 bases between them. Germline V gives CDR1 SGHDT, CDR2 YYEEEE. The CDR3 sequence is 16 residues long.

V is TRBV5-6 and J is TRBJ1-1; 7 bases match TRBD1. The germline gives CDR1 SGHDT, CDR2 YYEEEE. V lost 3 bases to trimming and J lost 1 base; unmatched junction nucleotides: 6. The CDR3 contains 15 residues. This CDR3 is CASSWGDSENTEAFF. Written as DNA, the CDR3 is TGTGCCAGCAGCTGGGGGGACAGCGAGAACACTGAAGCTTTCTTT.

The chain couples TRBV28 to TRBJ1-2; 10 positions agree with TRBD1. The J segment lost 8 bases and the V segment lost 11 bases, leaving 14 bases of the junction unmatched. CDR3 length: 14 amino acids. Per the germline V gene, CDR1 is MDHEN and CDR2 is SYDVKM. CDR3: CARGRSGTGEGYTF. CDR3 nucleotides: TGTGCCCGAGGACGATCCGGGACAGGGGAAGGCTACACCTTC.

The rearrangement uses TRBV4-1 and TRBJ1-4; tentative D call: TRBD1 (6 bases). V dropped 4 bases and J dropped 1 base, with 13 bases sitting between them. The CDR3 length is 16 residues. Germline values: CDR1 MGHRA, CDR2 YSYEKL. The CDR3 is CASSPKAGVTNEKLFF. CDR3 DNA: TGCGCCAGCAGCCCAAAGGCAGGGGTAACTAATGAAAAACTGTTTTTT.

The V call is TRBV5-6, the J call TRBJ1-5; TRBD1 might be the D (6 bases). CDR3 length equals 14 residues. Germline V gene sequence: CDR1 SGHDT, CDR2 YYEEEE. Trimming stripped 4 bases from V and 6 bases from J, with 14 bases between. The DNA for the CDR3 is TGTGCCAGCAGCCTAGGACAGCGGGGTCAGCCCCAGCATTTT. Translating it yields CASSLGQRGQPQHF.

The gene calls are TRBV18 and TRBJ2-3; D remains ambiguous. CDR3 size: 12 residues. V was cut by 3 bases and J by 6 bases, with 7 bases left in between. The germline gives CDR1 KGHSH, CDR2 LQKENI. The DNA of the CDR3 is TGTGCCAGCTCACCCACGGCGGATACGCAGTATTTT. Protein: CASSPTADTQYF. The whole variable domain, remainder taken from reference TRBV18 and TRBJ2-3, is NAGVMQNPRHLVRRRGQEARLRCSPMKGHSHVYWYRQLPEEGLKFMVYLQKENIIDESGMPKERFSAEFPKEGPSILRIQQVVRGDSAAYFCASSPTADTQYFGPGTRLTVL.

V usage is TRBV30 and J usage is TRBJ2-7; D is ambiguous. From germline, CDR1 is GTSNPN and CDR2 SVGIG (reference sequence). V lost 2 bases to trimming and J lost 1 base, with 6 bases between them. This CDR3 contains 12 residues. In DNA form, the CDR3 reads TGTGCCTGGAGTATTCATTCCTACGAGCAGTACTTC. Translating gives CAWSIHSYEQYF.

This chain connects TRBV5-6 to TRBJ2-2; a possible D gene is TRBD2 (5 bases). V lost 4 bases to trimming and J lost 6 bases, with 16 bases between them. Germline CDR1 SGHDT, CDR2 YYEEEE. CDR3 length equals 15 residues. CDR3 sequence reads: CASSRIGVDSGELFF. DNA for the CDR3: TGTGCCAGCAGCAGGATCGGGGTGGACTCCGGGGAGCTGTTTTTT. Filled out from reference TRBV5-6 and TRBJ2-2, the complete variable domain reads DAGVTQSPTHLIKTRGQQVTLRCSPKSGHDTVSWYQQALGQGPQFIFQYYEEEERQRGNFPDRFSGHQFPNYSSELNVNALLLGDSALYLCASSRIGVDSGELFFGEGSRLTVL.

This chain joins TRBV11-2 and TRBJ2-3; unclear D gene. The germline V and J ends were trimmed by 1 base and 6 bases, with 2 bases remaining between them. The CDR3 is made up of 11 amino acids. Germline V lookup: CDR1 SGHAT, CDR2 FQNNGV. The CDR3 reads CASSLADTQYF. The DNA of the CDR3 is TGTGCCAGCAGCTTAGCCGATACGCAGTATTTT.

This clone was counted a single time. This chain links TRBV12-5 with TRBJ2-3, with 8 bases fitting TRBD2. With V trimmed by 8 bases and J by 2 bases, 9 bases remained unmatched. CDR1 is LGHNT, CDR2 FRNRAP, per germline. The CDR3 contains 15 residues. CDR3 sequence (DNA): TGTGCTAGTCAACCCCGCGGGGGGATCACAGATACGCAGTATTTT. Amino acid sequence: CASQPRGGITDTQYF.

The chain links TRBV6-6 to TRBJ2-5; 11 positions agree with TRBD2. Losses at the gene ends were 2 bases for V and 7 bases for J; bases not matched to a gene: 9. The CDR3 length is 16 residues. Germline V gene sequence: CDR1 MNHNY, CDR2 SVGAGI (reference sequence). The CDR3 is CASSYGVAGGPGTQYF. The DNA for the CDR3 is TGTGCCAGCAGTTACGGGGTAGCGGGGGGGCCTGGGACCCAGTACTTC.

The chain carries TRBV4-1 and TRBJ2-5, with 13 bases lining up with TRBD2. The CDR3 sequence is 17 residues long. CDR1 is MGHRA and CDR2 is YSYEKL in the germline V gene. V gave up 2 bases and J gave up 4 bases; unmatched junction bases: 7. CDR3 protein: CASSQMGLAGTGETQYF. CDR3 DNA: TGCGCCAGCAGCCAAATGGGACTAGCGGGGACCGGAGAGACCCAGTACTTC.

This rearrangement joins TRBV6-6 to TRBJ2-5; no definite D call. CDR3 size: 15 residues. The germline V gene has CDR1 MNHNY and CDR2 SVGAGI (reference sequence). The germline V and J ends were trimmed by 6 bases and 5 bases, with 19 bases remaining between them. The DNA of the CDR3 is TGTGCCAGCAGCAACCAGGCGCAGCCGGAGGAGACCCAGTACTTC. Translated, it gives CASSNQAQPEETQYF.

This chain joins TRBV6-5 and TRBJ1-1, with TRBD1 identical over 7 bases. This CDR3 spans 13 amino acids. CDR1 MNHEY and CDR2 SVGAGI come from the germline V gene. Trimming removed 5 bases from V and 3 bases from J; junction bases left unmatched: 3. CDR3 residues: CASSGQEDTEAFF. The CDR3, as DNA: TGTGCCAGCAGTGGACAGGAGGACACTGAAGCTTTCTTT.